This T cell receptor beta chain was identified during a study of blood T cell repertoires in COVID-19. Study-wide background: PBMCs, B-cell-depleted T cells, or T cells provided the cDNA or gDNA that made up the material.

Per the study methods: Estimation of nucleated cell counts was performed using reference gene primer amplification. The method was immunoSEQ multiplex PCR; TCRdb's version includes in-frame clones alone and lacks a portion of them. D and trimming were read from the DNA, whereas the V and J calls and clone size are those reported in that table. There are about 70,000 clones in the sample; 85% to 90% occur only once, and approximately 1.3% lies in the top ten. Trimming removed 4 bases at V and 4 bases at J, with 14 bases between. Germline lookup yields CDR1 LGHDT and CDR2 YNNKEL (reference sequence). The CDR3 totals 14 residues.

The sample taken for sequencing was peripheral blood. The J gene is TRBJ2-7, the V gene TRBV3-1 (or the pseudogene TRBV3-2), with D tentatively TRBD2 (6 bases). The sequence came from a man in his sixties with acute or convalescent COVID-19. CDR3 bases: TGTGCCAGCAGCCCGTGGGACTTGAAATACGAGCAGTACTTC. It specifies CASSPWDLKYEQYF.